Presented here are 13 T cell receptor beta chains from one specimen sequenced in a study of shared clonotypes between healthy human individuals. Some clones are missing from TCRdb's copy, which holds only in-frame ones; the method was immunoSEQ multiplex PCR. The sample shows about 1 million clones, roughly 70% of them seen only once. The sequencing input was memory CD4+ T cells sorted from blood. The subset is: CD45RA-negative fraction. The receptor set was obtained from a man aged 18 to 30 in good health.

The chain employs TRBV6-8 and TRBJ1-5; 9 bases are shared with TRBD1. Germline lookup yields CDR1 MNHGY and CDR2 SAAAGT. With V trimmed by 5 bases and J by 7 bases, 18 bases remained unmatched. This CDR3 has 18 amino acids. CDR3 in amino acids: CASSPTIRRGTGKQPQHF. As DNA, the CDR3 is TGTGCCAGCAGTCCGACAATCCGAAGAGGGACAGGGAAACAGCCCCAGCATTTT.

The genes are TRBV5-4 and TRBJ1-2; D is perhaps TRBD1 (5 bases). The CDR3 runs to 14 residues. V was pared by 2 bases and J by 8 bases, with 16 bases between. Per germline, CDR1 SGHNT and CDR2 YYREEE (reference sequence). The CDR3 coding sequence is TGTGCCAGCAGCTTAAGGGGCGTGGTCGGGGGCTACACCTTC. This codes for CASSLRGVVGGYTF.

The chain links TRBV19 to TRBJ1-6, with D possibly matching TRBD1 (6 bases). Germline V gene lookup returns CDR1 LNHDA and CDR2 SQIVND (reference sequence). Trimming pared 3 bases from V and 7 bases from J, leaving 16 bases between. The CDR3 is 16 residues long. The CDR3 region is CASSIEWGRENSPLHF. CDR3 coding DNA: TGTGCCAGTAGTATTGAATGGGGGCGAGAAAATTCACCCCTCCACTTT.

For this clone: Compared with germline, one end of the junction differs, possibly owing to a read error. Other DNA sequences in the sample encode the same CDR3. This CDR3 reads CATSSPGGHTEAFF. The DNA of the CDR3 is TGTGCCACCAGCAGTCCAGGGGGCCACACTGAGGCTTTCTTT. This chain uses TRBV15 with TRBJ1-1, with 8 bases fitting TRBD1. Germline V lookup: CDR1 LNHNV, CDR2 YYDKDF (reference sequence). The CDR3 consists of 14 residues.

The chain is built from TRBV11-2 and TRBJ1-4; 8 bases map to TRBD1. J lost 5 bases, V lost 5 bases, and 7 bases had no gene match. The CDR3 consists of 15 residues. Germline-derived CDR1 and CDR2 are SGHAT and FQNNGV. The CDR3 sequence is CASSPTRQGNEKLFF. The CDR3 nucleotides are TGTGCCAGCAGCCCGACCCGACAGGGGAATGAAAAACTGTTTTTT.

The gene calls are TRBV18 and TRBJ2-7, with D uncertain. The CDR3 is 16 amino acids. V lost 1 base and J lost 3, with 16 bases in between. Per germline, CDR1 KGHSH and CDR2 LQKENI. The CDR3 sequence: CASSPQGSSKSYEQYF. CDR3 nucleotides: TGTGCCAGCTCACCACAGGGATCCTCTAAAAGCTACGAGCAGTACTTC.

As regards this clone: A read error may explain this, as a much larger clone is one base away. CDR3 in amino acids: CASSYSGANVLTF. Here the CDR3 DNA reads TGTGCCAGCAGCTACTCTGGGGCCAACGTCCTGACTTTC. This chain connects TRBV2 to TRBJ2-6, with unresolved D. V lost 6 bases to trimming and J lost 0 bases, with 3 bases between them. The V gene's germline CDR1 is SNHLY and CDR2 FYNNEI. This CDR3 has 13 amino acids.

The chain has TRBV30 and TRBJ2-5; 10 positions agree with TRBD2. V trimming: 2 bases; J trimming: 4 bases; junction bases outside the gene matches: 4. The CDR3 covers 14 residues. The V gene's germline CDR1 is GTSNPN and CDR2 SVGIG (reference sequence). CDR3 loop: CAWSQIAGGETQYF. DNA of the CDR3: TGTGCCTGGAGTCAAATAGCGGGAGGAGAGACCCAGTACTTC.

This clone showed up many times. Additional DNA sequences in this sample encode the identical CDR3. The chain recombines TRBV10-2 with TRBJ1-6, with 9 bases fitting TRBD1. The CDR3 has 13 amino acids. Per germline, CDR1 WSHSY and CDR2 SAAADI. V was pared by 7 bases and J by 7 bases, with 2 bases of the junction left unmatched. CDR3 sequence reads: CASKGQGNSPLHF. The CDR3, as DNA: TGCGCCAGCAAGGGACAGGGCAATTCACCCCTCCACTTT.

The CDR3 reads CASRFRGQNSPLHF. DNA of the CDR3: TGTGCCAGCAGGTTCAGGGGGCAGAATTCACCCCTCCACTTT. The chain recombines TRBV6-5 with TRBJ1-6; the match to TRBD1 covers 8 bases. The V segment lost 6 bases and the J segment 7 bases; nucleotides outside the gene matches: 5. The germline gives CDR1 MNHEY, CDR2 SVGAGI. The CDR3 consists of 14 residues.

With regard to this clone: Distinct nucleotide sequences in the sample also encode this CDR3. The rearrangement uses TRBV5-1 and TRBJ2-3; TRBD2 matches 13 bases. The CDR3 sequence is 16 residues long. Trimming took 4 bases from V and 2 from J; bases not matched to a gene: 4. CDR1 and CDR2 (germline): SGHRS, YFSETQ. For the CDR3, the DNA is TGCGCCAGCAGCCTCGGGACTAGCGGGAACACAGATACGCAGTATTTT. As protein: CASSLGTSGNTDTQYF. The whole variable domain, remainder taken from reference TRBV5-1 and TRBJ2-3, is KAGVTQTPRYLIKTRGQQVTLSCSPISGHRSVSWYQQTPGQGLQFLFEYFSETQRNKGNFPGRFSGRQFSNSRSEMNVSTLELGDSALYLCASSLGTSGNTDTQYFGPGTRLTVL.

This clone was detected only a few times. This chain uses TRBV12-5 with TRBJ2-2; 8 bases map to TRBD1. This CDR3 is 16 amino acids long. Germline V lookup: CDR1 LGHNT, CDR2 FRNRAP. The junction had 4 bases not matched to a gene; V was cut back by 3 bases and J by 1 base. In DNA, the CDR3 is TGTGCTAGTGGTTTACGGGACAGGCTGAACACCGGGGAGCTGTTTTTT. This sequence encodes CASGLRDRLNTGELFF.

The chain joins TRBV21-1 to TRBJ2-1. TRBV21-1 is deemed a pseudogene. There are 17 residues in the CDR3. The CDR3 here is CASSNTTQRIGYNEQFF. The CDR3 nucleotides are TGTGCCAGCAGCAATACTACCCAAAGGATAGGGTACAATGAGCAGTTCTTC.